This TCR beta chain came from a study of spatial heterogeneity in lung cancer. The overall study: TCR and UMI combinations that were unique each appeared, on average, more than ten times in raw reads. Broader study findings: The number of expanded tumor alpha and beta chains correlated with mutation number. Tallies of expanded TCRs, which were sorted into ubiquitous and regional groups, correlated with counts of ubiquitous and regional nonsynonymous mutations, respectively.

Individual TCR cDNA molecules each bore their own unique molecular identifier. TCRdb re-called the 5' RACE reads through MiXCR, storing one row per CDR3 protein. The repertoire has around 11,000 distinct CDR3 sequences, about an eighth of them found once; the top ten carry approximately 12%. This sample's time point: sample taken at primary tumor resection. The donors comprised some 78 untreated early-stage non-small cell lung cancer patients. Germline assignment: CDR1 DFQATT and CDR2 SNEGSKA (reference sequence). V was pared by 7 bases and J by 6 bases, with 8 bases of the junction left unmatched. The CDR3 contains 12 residues. By share of the sample, this clonotype is medium-sized. Its antigen is still unknown.

This rearrangement joins TRBV20-1 to TRBJ2-7; 8 bases match TRBD1. The receptor comes from a female donor with early-stage non-small cell lung cancer. This specimen was lung tumor tissue, taken at surgery. CDR3 DNA sequence: TGCAGTGTGACCTCGACAGGGGTCGAGCAGTACTTC. Translation gives CSVTSTGVEQYF.